This TCR beta chain was documented in a study of cytomegalovirus exposure and HLA in healthy donors. Overall study findings and caveats: Some V segments, TRBV6-2 and TRBV6-3 among them, were indistinguishable and were therefore excluded.

Vbeta (60) and Jbeta (13) primers were used in the PCR. Libraries were prepared by immunoSEQ multiplex PCR; TCRdb keeps only in-frame clonotypes and omits some of them. The table has approximately 120,000 clones, around three quarters seen once. A word on this clone: Its antigen is not known.

The V end was cut by 5 bases, the J end by 0 bases, with 14 bases between. Germline V gene sequence: CDR1 SEHNR, CDR2 FQNEAQ (reference sequence). The CDR3 runs 16 residues. The clonotype originates from a female donor in good health and CMV-seronegative. This chain joins TRBV7-9 and TRBJ2-1; tentative D call: TRBD1 (5 bases). The sample consisted of PBMCs. The CDR3 sequence is CASSPMWGISYNEQFF. CDR3 coding DNA: TGTGCCAGCAGCCCGATGTGGGGCATCTCCTACAATGAGCAGTTCTTC.